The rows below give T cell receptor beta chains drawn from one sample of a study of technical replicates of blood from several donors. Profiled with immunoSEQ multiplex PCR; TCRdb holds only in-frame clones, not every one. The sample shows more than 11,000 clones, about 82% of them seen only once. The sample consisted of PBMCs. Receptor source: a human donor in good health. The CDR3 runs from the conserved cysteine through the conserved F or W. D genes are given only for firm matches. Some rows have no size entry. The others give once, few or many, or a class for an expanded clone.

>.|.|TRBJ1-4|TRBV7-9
CASSAFPGGGGNEKLFF
TGTGCCAGCTCTGCCTTCCCTGGGGGGGGAGGTAATGAAAAACTGTTTTTT
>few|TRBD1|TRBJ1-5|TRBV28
CASSEPQGVYNQPQHF
TGTGCCAGCAGCGAACCCCAGGGGGTGTACAATCAGCCCCAGCATTTT
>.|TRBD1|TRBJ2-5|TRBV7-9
CASRLGGGETQYF
TGTGCCAGCAGACTAGGGGGCGGAGAGACCCAGTACTTC
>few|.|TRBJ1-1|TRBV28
CASSLASLVPGAFF
TGTGCCAGCAGTTTAGCGTCTTTGGTCCCGGGGGCTTTCTTT
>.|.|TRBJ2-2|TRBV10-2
CASMILANTGELFF
TGCGCCAGCATGATACTAGCGAACACCGGGGAGCTGTTTTTT
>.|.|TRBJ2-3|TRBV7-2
CASSLERRVTQYF
TGTGCCAGCAGCTTAGAGCGTCGAGTTACGCAGTATTTT
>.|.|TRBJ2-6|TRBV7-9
CASSLRQGSSGANVLTF
TGTGCCAGCAGCTTGAGGCAGGGATCGTCTGGGGCCAACGTCCTGACTTTC
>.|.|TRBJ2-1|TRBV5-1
CASSLAGGPQFF
TGCGCCAGCAGCTTGGCCGGGGGACCGCAGTTCTTC
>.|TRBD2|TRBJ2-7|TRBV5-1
CASSLSSGRPYEQYF
TGCGCCAGCAGCTTGAGTAGCGGGCGGCCCTACGAGCAGTACTTC
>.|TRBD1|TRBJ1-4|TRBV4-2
CASPGQGYRETEKLFF
TGTGCCAGTCCGGGACAGGGGTATCGGGAGACTGAAAAACTGTTTTTT
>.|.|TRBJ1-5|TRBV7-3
CASSLTLKSRGEPQHF
TGTGCCAGCAGCTTAACGTTAAAATCGCGGGGGGAGCCCCAGCATTTT
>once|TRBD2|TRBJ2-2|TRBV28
CASSSGTTPGGELFF
TGTGCCAGCAGTTCCGGGACTACCCCAGGCGGGGAGCTGTTTTTT
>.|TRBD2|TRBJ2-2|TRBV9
CASSDRYGLAGHTGELFF
TGTGCCAGCAGCGACCGTTACGGACTAGCGGGACACACCGGGGAGCTGTTTTTT
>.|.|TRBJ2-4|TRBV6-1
CASSNRDVKNIQYF
TGTGCCAGCAGTAACAGGGACGTCAAAAACATTCAGTACTTC
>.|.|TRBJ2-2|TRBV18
CASSPASPGELFF
TGTGCCAGCTCACCGGCTAGCCCCGGGGAGCTGTTTTTT
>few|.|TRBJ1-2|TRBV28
CASTLPSGVNYGYTF
TGTGCCAGCACTCTCCCGTCAGGGGTTAACTATGGCTACACCTTC
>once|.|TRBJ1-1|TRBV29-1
CSVEEAGIGAEAFF
TGCAGCGTGGAGGAGGCGGGGATAGGGGCTGAAGCTTTCTTT
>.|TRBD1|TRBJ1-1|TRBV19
CASSIPPGGSTEAFF
TGTGCCAGTAGTATCCCTCCAGGGGGGAGCACTGAAGCTTTCTTT
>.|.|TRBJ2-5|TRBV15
CATSRDRKGQTQYF
TGTGCCACCAGCAGAGATAGAAAGGGGCAAACCCAGTACTTC
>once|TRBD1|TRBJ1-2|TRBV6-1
CASRRTGGRDYGYTF
TGTGCCAGCAGACGGACAGGGGGCCGAGACTATGGCTACACCTTC
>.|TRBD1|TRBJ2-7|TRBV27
CASSGGQTGYEQYF
TGTGCCAGCAGTGGGGGACAGACTGGCTACGAGCAGTACTTC
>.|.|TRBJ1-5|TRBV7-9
CASSLEGGQSYSNQPQHF
TGTGCCAGCAGCTTAGAAGGAGGACAGTCCTATAGCAATCAGCCCCAGCATTTT
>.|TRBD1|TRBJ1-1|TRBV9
CASSAEGTGNTEAFF
TGTGCCAGCAGCGCGGAGGGGACAGGGAACACTGAAGCTTTCTTT
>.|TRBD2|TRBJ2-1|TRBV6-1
CASSEGIAGGTYNEQFF
TGTGCCAGCAGTGAAGGAATAGCGGGAGGAACCTACAATGAGCAGTTCTTC
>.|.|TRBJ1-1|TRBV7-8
CASRHPTVNTEAFF
TGTGCCAGCAGGCATCCCACGGTGAACACTGAAGCTTTCTTT
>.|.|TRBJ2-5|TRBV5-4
CASSTSDAGQETQYF
TGTGCCAGCAGCACCTCGGACGCGGGACAAGAGACCCAGTACTTC
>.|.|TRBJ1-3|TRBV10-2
CASSEGVSGNTIYF
TGCGCCAGCAGTGAAGGGGTCTCTGGAAACACCATATATTTT
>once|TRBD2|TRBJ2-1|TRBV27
CASRGTSGVSYNEQFF
TGTGCCAGCAGGGGGACTAGCGGGGTATCCTACAATGAGCAGTTCTTC
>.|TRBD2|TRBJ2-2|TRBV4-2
CASSQEGRREGLYTGELFF
TGTGCCAGCAGCCAAGAAGGAAGGCGGGAGGGCCTGTACACCGGGGAGCTGTTTTTT
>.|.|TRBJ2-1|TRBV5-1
CASSFSGAYNEQFF
TGCGCCAGCAGCTTCTCGGGGGCCTACAATGAGCAGTTCTTC
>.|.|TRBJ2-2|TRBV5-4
CASSREYTGELFF
TGTGCCAGCAGCAGAGAATACACCGGGGAGCTGTTTTTT
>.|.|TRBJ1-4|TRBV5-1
CASSLSRTNEKLFF
TGCGCCAGCAGCTTAAGCCGAACTAATGAAAAACTGTTTTTT
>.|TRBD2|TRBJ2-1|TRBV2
CASSGMREGWVFNEQFF
TGTGCCAGCAGTGGCATGCGGGAGGGATGGGTCTTCAATGAGCAGTTCTTC